These 13 T cell receptor beta chains came from one sample sequenced in a study of T cells in Graves' hyperthyroidism and ophthalmopathy. Amplified TCR beta CDR3 regions derived from RNA transcripts. HTBI primers were used for first-round RT-PCR of the TCR CDR3. TCRdb re-called the multiplex PCR reads with MiXCR, one entry per CDR3 protein. The sample has some 500,000 distinct CDR3 sequences, approximately 15% seen once. What was sequenced was blood. All receptors derive from a woman aged 18 to 35 with Graves' hyperthyroidism.

This clonotype occurred many times. The chain has TRBV30 and TRBJ2-3; 8 bases are a match to TRBD2. Trimming took 2 bases from V and 5 from J; bases not matched to a gene: 6. The CDR3 is 14 amino acids. In germline, CDR1 is GTSNPN, CDR2 SVGIG (reference sequence). This CDR3 is CAWSYLAGGDTQYF. CDR3 DNA sequence: TGTGCCTGGAGTTATCTAGCGGGTGGAGATACGCAGTATTTT.

This clonotype was found many times. This sequence joins TRBV10-1 and TRBJ2-2, with D maybe TRBD2 (6 bases). The CDR3 loop spans 15 amino acids. Germline assignment: CDR1 WNHNN and CDR2 SYGVQD (reference sequence). Between the trimmed V and J ends, which lost 2 bases and 1 base, there was a span of 8 bases. CDR3 sequence (DNA): TGCGCCAGCAGTGAGCTTAGCGGGAACACCGGGGAGCTGTTTTTT. It specifies CASSELSGNTGELFF.

The sample holds many counts of this clonotype. The chain couples TRBV12-3 or TRBV12-4 to TRBJ1-1; D remains unclear. This CDR3 spans 13 amino acids. The ends were cut back, 3 bases at V and 11 bases at J, with 16 bases in the middle. The CDR3 bases are TGTGCCAGCAGTTTGACTAAAGTGGATTCGGCTTTCTTT. Amino acid sequence: CASSLTKVDSAFF.

Many counts were recorded for this clonotype. This sequence joins TRBV6-1 and TRBJ2-7; no clear D gene. Trimming removed 6 bases from V and 0 bases from J, with 3 bases in between. From germline, CDR1 is MNHNS and CDR2 SASEGT. CDR3 size: 11 residues. DNA for the CDR3: TGTGCCAGCAGGGGCTCCTACGAGCAGTACTTC. Translation gives CASRGSYEQYF.

This sequence joins TRBV30 and TRBJ2-3, with D tentatively TRBD2 (5 bases). Trimming pared 4 bases from V and 1 base from J, leaving 12 bases between. This CDR3 spans 14 amino acids. The V gene's germline CDR1 is GTSNPN and CDR2 SVGIG (reference sequence). CDR3 nucleotides: TGTGCCTGGAACCCGGGGATGGGCACAGATACGCAGTATTTT. It is translated as CAWNPGMGTDTQYF.

V gene TRBV7-9 combines with J gene TRBJ1-1; 9 bases are a match to TRBD1. J was trimmed by 5 bases and V by 5 bases; bases with no gene match: 9. The length of the CDR3 is 15 residues. Germline V gene data show CDR1 as SEHNR and CDR2 as FQNEAQ (reference sequence). This chain's CDR3 is CASSTPGTGRTEAFF. CDR3 coding DNA: TGTGCCAGCAGCACGCCCGGGACAGGGAGGACTGAAGCTTTCTTT.

This chain connects TRBV18 to TRBJ2-1; D unclear. Deletions cut 2 bases from V and 5 bases from J, with 13 bases between. CDR3 length: 15 residues. Germline CDR1 and CDR2: KGHSH and LQKENI. CDR3: CASSPKVNADNEQFF. The CDR3 nucleotides read TGTGCCAGCTCACCAAAAGTAAATGCCGACAATGAGCAGTTCTTC.

This clonotype has a count of ten or more. The chain employs TRBV2 and TRBJ2-7; no definite D call. V lost 1 base and J 7 bases, leaving 11 bases between the germline ends. This CDR3 is built from 13 residues. Germline CDR1 is SNHLY and CDR2 is FYNNEI. CDR3 amino acids: CASSEDGRFEQYF. CDR3 coding DNA: TGTGCCAGCAGTGAAGACGGCCGGTTTGAGCAGTACTTC.

As concerns this clonotype: A much bigger clone sits one base away, suggesting this may be a read error. The chain recombines TRBV7-9 with TRBJ2-2; TRBD2 might be the D (5 bases). The CDR3 consists of 15 residues. Germline V gene sequence: CDR1 SEHNR, CDR2 FQNEAQ (reference sequence). DNA of the CDR3: TGTGCCACCCACCCAGCGGCAGTGAACATCGGGGAGCTGTTTTTT. Residues: CATHPAAVNIGELFF.

This clonotype appeared many times. The gene calls are TRBV11-3 and TRBJ2-3; D is unresolved. Germline CDR1 is SGHNT and CDR2 is YENEEA. This CDR3 has 16 amino acids. V lost 0 bases to trimming and J lost 4 bases, with 14 bases between them. This chain's CDR3 is CASSLEAPFPADTQYF. The CDR3 DNA sequence: TGTGCCAGCAGCTTAGAGGCCCCCTTCCCGGCAGATACGCAGTATTTT.

Only a few counts were recorded for this clonotype. The V gene is TRBV5-1, the J gene TRBJ1-2, with D hard to call. V was clipped by 4 bases and J by 0 bases, with 13 bases between them. The CDR3 is made up of 15 amino acids. Germline CDR1 SGHRS, CDR2 YFSETQ. The CDR3 nucleotides read TGCGCCAGCAGCCTCCAGACAAACGCTAACTATGGCTACACCTTC. Amino acid sequence: CASSLQTNANYGYTF.

This clonotype was counted ten times or more. The CDR3 nucleotides are TGTGCCAGCCGTCAGGAGTGGTCCTACAATGAGCAGTTCTTC. Protein sequence: CASRQEWSYNEQFF. The chain uses TRBV7-2 and TRBJ2-1; D remains unclear. Germline CDR1 SGHTA, CDR2 FQGNSA. This CDR3 region has 14 residues. V was trimmed by 8 bases and J by 1 base, leaving 12 bases between them.

V gene TRBV13 combines with J gene TRBJ2-3, with 8 bases fitting TRBD2. The CDR3 is 16 amino acids. V gave up 5 bases and J gave up 5 bases; unmatched junction bases: 12. Per the germline V gene, CDR1 is PRHDT and CDR2 is FYEKMQ (reference sequence). Here the CDR3 reads CASSLRSGRSVDTQYF. The CDR3 region has the DNA TGTGCCAGCAGCCTCCGGAGCGGGAGATCTGTAGATACGCAGTATTTT.